A selection of T cell receptor beta chains follows, all from one sample in a study of cytomegalovirus exposure and HLA in healthy donors. The data were produced by immunoSEQ multiplex PCR, yet TCRdb's version contains in-frame clones alone and is incomplete. Found here are 100,000 to 120,000 clones, 88% of them singletons; the top ten hold 1.4%. Sequenced: PBMCs. The receptors were sampled from a woman aged 25-40 years in good health and CMV-seropositive. Both conserved end residues are part of each CDR3. The D gene is left open where the match is weak. Rows may omit the clone size; those that give it use once, few, many or a size class.

d_call j_call clone_size v_call cdr3_length cdr3_nt cdr3_aa
NA TRBJ1-5 NA TRBV4-3 15 TGCGCCAGCAGCCAAGGGCTGAACCCCAATCAGCCCCAGCATTTT CASSQGLNPNQPQHF
TRBD2 TRBJ2-1 once TRBV19 17 TGTGCCAGTAGTATAGAAGGCACTAGCGGGATAGACAATGAGCAGTTCTTC CASSIEGTSGIDNEQFF
TRBD1 TRBJ2-1 NA TRBV4-2 15 TGTGCCAGCAGCCCCGGGACAGGGAACTACAATGAGCAGTTCTTC CASSPGTGNYNEQFF
TRBD2 TRBJ2-5 NA TRBV7-2 14 TGTGCCAGCAGCTTAGCGGGAGGGGAAGAGACCCAGTACTTC CASSLAGGEETQYF
TRBD2 TRBJ2-1 NA TRBV27 16 TGTGCCAGCAGTAGGGGTGGGAGGACTAGAATGGATGAGCAGTTCTTC CASSRGGRTRMDEQFF
NA TRBJ2-7 NA TRBV28 10 TGTGCCAGCAGTCGCTACGAGCAGTACTTC CASSRYEQYF
NA TRBJ2-5 NA TRBV9 14 TGTGCCAGCAGCGGGCGCAAGGGGTGGGAGACCCAGTACTTC CASSGRKGWETQYF
NA TRBJ1-1 NA TRBV10-3 14 TGTGCCATCAGTGAACCAGACAGCAGCACTGAAGCTTTCTTT CAISEPDSSTEAFF
NA TRBJ2-3 NA TRBV5-1 15 TGCGCCAGCAGCTCCAGTGGGCAGCGCACAGATACGCAGTATTTT CASSSSGQRTDTQYF
NA TRBJ1-2 NA TRBV4-2 14 TGTGCCAGCAGCCAAGATCGCTGGGGAGGCGGCTACACCTTC CASSQDRWGGGYTF
NA TRBJ2-3 NA TRBV30 12 TGTGCCTCAGACTTAGGCACAGATACGCAGTATTTT CASDLGTDTQYF
TRBD2 TRBJ2-2 NA TRBV9 19 TGTGCCAGCAGCGTAGCCCTCCCCCCTAGCGGGAGCGGAACCGGGGAGCTGTTTTTT CASSVALPPSGSGTGELFF
NA TRBJ1-1 once TRBV5-1 12 TGCGCCAGCAGCTTGGATCGGGGGGCAAATGTCTTT CASSLDRGANVF
NA TRBJ1-1 NA TRBV18 15 TGTGCCAGCTCACCCCAGGTGGAGGTGAACACTGAAGCTTTCTTT CASSPQVEVNTEAFF
TRBD2 TRBJ2-1 NA TRBV19 15 TGTGCCAGTAGTATAACTAGCGGGGGTCCCAATGAGCAGTTCTTC CASSITSGGPNEQFF
TRBD1 TRBJ1-5 NA TRBV18 14 TGTGCCAGCTCACCAACAGGGGCGAATCAGCCCCAGCATTTT CASSPTGANQPQHF
TRBD1 TRBJ2-7 NA TRBV5-8 15 TGTGCCAGCAGCACCGGACAGGGTTGGGGGTACGAGCAGTACTTC CASSTGQGWGYEQYF
NA TRBJ1-4 NA TRBV5-4 14 TGTGCCAGCAGCCTGGTGGGCACTAATGAAAAACTGTTTTTT CASSLVGTNEKLFF
NA TRBJ2-7 NA TRBV28 13 TGTGCCAGCAGTTTGGGCGGGCCTTACGAGCAGTACTTC CASSLGGPYEQYF
TRBD1 TRBJ1-1 NA TRBV4-2 13 TGTGCCAGCGGACAGGGGGGGAACACTGAAGCTTTCTTT CASGQGGNTEAFF
NA TRBJ2-7 NA TRBV5-1 16 TGCGCCAGCAGCTTAGTAGGGGCGCTAGGATCCGACGAGCAGTACTTC CASSLVGALGSDEQYF
NA TRBJ1-1 NA TRBV5-6 12 TGTGCCAGCAGCGCAGGGTTTACTGAAGCTTTCTTT CASSAGFTEAFF
NA TRBJ2-5 NA TRBV18 17 TGTGCCAGCTCACCGTTTGCCATCCTGCTAAAGCAAGAGACCCAGTACTTC CASSPFAILLKQETQYF
NA TRBJ2-5 once TRBV6-6 16 TGTGCCAGCAGTAGCCATTCGACAGACGCCTCAGAGACCCAGTACTTC CASSSHSTDASETQYF
NA TRBJ2-7 NA TRBV9 13 TGTGCCAGCAGCGTAGGGGGCAACTCCGAGCAGTACTTC CASSVGGNSEQYF
TRBD2 TRBJ2-7 NA TRBV10-3 14 TGTGCCATCAGTGAGGGGGTAGCGGGAGACGAGCAGTACTTC CAISEGVAGDEQYF
NA TRBJ2-1 NA TRBV10-2 10 TGCGCCAGCAAGCACGGTGAGCAGTTCTTC CASKHGEQFF
TRBD1 TRBJ2-7 NA TRBV7-9 12 TGTGCCAGCAGCGCAGGCGACAGGGCCCCCTACTTC CASSAGDRAPYF
NA TRBJ2-2 NA TRBV18 18 TGTGCCAGCTCACCACGGGGACAAATCCTCGCGAACACCGGGGAGCTGTTTTTT CASSPRGQILANTGELFF
TRBD2 TRBJ2-1 once TRBV5-4 13 TGTGCCAGCAGCTTAACAGCGGGGGATGAGCAGTTCTTC CASSLTAGDEQFF
NA TRBJ2-1 NA TRBV4-2 12 TGTGCCAGCAGCGAGGACAAATCAATTGGGTTCTTC CASSEDKSIGFF